What follows are 7 T cell receptor beta chains derived from one specimen sequenced in a study of shared clonotypes between healthy human individuals. The repertoire was sequenced with immunoSEQ multiplex PCR; TCRdb's copy has only in-frame clones and lacks some. The top ten clones hold around 0.25% of a sample with roughly 810,000 clones, roughly 96% of them seen once. It was CD45RO-negative cells, positively selected for CCR7, that made up naive CD8 cells, with terminally differentiated effector memory CD45RA+ cells excluded. The sample taken for sequencing was naive CD8+ T cells sorted from blood. These receptor sequences come from a man aged 25 to 40 in good health.

The J gene is TRBJ2-7, the V gene TRBV2; TRBD2 aligns across 8 bases. The CDR3 runs to 12 residues. Germline V gives CDR1 SNHLY, CDR2 FYNNEI. The ends lost 7 bases at V and 2 bases at J; junction bases unmatched: 1. DNA of the CDR3: TGTGCCAGCACCGGGAGGGCCTACGAGCAGTACTTC. Encoded protein: CASTGRAYEQYF.

The chain joins TRBV10-2 to TRBJ2-2; 8 nucleotides agree with TRBD2. The CDR3 loop spans 15 amino acids. Per germline, CDR1 WSHSY and CDR2 SAAADI. The V segment lost 7 bases and the J segment 5 bases; nucleotides outside the gene matches: 9. The CDR3 DNA is TGCGCCAGCATCGCCCCGGGGGGGAGTACCGGGGAGCTGTTTTTT. It codes for CASIAPGGSTGELFF.

The V gene is TRBV28, the J gene TRBJ1-5; D unclear. The CDR3 consists of 15 residues. V shed 7 bases and J shed 0 bases, with 13 bases lying between them. CDR1 is MDHEN and CDR2 is SYDVKM in the germline V gene. As DNA, the CDR3 is TGTGCCAGCATTACACAAATTTATAGCAATCAGCCCCAGCATTTT. This sequence encodes CASITQIYSNQPQHF.

The chain carries TRBV7-9 and TRBJ2-2; D gene uncertain. The germline CDR1 and CDR2 sequences are SEHNR and FQNEAQ (reference sequence). This CDR3 has 13 residues. The ends were cut back, 9 bases at V and 2 bases at J, with 10 bases in the middle. The CDR3: CASIPSNTGELFF. The CDR3 nucleotides are TGTGCCAGTATCCCATCAAACACCGGGGAGCTGTTTTTT.

This chain connects TRBV6-6 to TRBJ1-2; 7 nucleotides match TRBD1. Trimming cost V 2 bases and J 5 bases; bases outside gene matches: 11. The CDR3 length is 16 residues. Germline assignment: CDR1 MNHNY and CDR2 SVGAGI (reference sequence). The CDR3 coding sequence is TGTGCCAGCAGTTACGCAGGACAGGAGACCTATTATGGCTACACCTTC. Protein sequence: CASSYAGQETYYGYTF.

V gene TRBV6-1 combines with J gene TRBJ1-5; D gene unclear. This CDR3 has 14 residues. CDR1 is MNHNS and CDR2 is SASEGT in the germline V gene. The ends were cut back, 8 bases at V and 2 bases at J, with 13 bases in the middle. CDR3 nucleotide sequence: TGTGCCAGCTCCTCAGGTAGCGGCAATCAGCCCCAGCATTTT. This gives the protein CASSSGSGNQPQHF.

The chain carries TRBV6-1 and TRBJ2-7; D is uncertain. Germline-derived CDR1 and CDR2 are MNHNS and SASEGT. V lost 3 bases, J lost 0 bases, and 18 bases lay in between. The CDR3 loop spans 17 amino acids. The DNA of the CDR3 is TGTGCCAGCAGTGAGGTGGCGACACGTCCTCTCTCCTACGAGCAGTACTTC. Its protein product is CASSEVATRPLSYEQYF.